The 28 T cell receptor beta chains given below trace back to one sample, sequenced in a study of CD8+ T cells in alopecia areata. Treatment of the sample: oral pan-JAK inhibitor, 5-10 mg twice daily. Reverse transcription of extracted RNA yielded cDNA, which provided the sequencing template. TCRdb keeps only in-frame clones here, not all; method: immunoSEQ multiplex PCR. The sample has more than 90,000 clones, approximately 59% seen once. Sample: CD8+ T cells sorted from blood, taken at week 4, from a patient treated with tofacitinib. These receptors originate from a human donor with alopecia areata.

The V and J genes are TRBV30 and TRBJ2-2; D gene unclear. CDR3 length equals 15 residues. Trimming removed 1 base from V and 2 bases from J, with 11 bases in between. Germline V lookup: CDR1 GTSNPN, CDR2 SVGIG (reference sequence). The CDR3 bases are TGTGCCTGGAGTGACAGCCAATTCAACACCGGGGAGCTGTTTTTT. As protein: CAWSDSQFNTGELFF.

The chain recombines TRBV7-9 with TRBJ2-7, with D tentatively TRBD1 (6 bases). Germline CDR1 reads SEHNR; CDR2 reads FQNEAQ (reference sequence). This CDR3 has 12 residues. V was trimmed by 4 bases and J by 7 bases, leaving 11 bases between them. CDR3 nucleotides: TGTGCCAGCAGCTCGGACAGCCGGGAGCAGTACTTC. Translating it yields CASSSDSREQYF.

In DNA, the CDR3 is TGCAGCGTTGAGGAGGACAGGGTTTATGGCTACACCTTC. It encodes CSVEEDRVYGYTF. The chain joins TRBV29-1 to TRBJ1-2; 8 positions agree with TRBD1. Unmatched junction bases numbered 5, after V lost 3 bases and J lost 5 bases. This CDR3 region has 13 residues. Germline V gives CDR1 SQVTM, CDR2 ANQGSEA.

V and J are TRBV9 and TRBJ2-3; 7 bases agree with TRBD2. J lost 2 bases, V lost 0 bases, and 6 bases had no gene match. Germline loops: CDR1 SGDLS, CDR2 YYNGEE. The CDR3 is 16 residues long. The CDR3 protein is CASSVGAGDYTDTQYF. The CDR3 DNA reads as TGTGCCAGCAGCGTAGGGGCGGGGGACTACACAGATACGCAGTATTTT. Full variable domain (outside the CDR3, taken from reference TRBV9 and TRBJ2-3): DSGVTQTPKHLITATGQRVTLRCSPRSGDLSVYWYQQSLDQGLQFLIQYYNGEERAKGNILERFSAQQFPDLHSELNLSSLELGDSALYFCASSVGAGDYTDTQYFGPGTRLTVL.

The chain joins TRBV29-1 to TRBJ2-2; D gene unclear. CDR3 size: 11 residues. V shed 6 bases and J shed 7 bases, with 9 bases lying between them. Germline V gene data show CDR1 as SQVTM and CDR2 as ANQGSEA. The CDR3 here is CSVVGFGELFF. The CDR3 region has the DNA TGCAGCGTGGTGGGTTTCGGGGAGCTGTTTTTT.

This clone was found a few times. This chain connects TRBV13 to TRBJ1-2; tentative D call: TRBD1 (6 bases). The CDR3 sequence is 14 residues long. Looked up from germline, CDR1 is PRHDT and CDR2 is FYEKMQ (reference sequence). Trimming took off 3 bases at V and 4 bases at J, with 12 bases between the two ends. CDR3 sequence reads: CASSFTGTGYGYTF. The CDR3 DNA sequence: TGTGCCAGCAGCTTTACAGGGACCGGCTATGGCTACACCTTC.

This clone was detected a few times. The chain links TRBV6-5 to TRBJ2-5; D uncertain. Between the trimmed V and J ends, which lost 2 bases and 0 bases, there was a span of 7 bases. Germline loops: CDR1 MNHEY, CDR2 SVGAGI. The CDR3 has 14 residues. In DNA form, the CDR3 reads TGTGCCAGCAGTTACGGGGTGTACCAAGAGACCCAGTACTTC. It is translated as CASSYGVYQETQYF.

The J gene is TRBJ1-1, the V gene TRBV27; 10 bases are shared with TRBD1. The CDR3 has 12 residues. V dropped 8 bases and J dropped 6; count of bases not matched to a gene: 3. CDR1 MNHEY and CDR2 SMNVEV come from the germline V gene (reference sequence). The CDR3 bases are TGTGCCAGCCGGGACAGGGGCCCTGAAGCTTTCTTT. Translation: CASRDRGPEAFF.

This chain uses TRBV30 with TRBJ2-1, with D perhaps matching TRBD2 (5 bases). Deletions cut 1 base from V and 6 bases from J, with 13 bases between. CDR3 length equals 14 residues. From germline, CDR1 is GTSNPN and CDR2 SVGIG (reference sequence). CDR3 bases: TGTGCCTGGAGTGATTTTCGGGGAGTCAATGAGCAGTTCTTC. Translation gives CAWSDFRGVNEQFF.

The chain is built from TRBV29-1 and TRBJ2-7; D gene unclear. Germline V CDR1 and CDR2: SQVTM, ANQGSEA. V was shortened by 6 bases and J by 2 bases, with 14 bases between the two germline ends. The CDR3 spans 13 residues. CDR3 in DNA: TGCAGCGTCGAACCCGGACGGACCTACGAGCAGTACTTC. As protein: CSVEPGRTYEQYF.

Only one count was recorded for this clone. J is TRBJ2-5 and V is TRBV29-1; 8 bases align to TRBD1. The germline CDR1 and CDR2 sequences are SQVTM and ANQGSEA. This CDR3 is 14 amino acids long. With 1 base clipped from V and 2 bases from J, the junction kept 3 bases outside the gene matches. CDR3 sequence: CSVEGGTGQETQYF. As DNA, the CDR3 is TGCAGCGTTGAAGGGGGGACAGGACAAGAGACCCAGTACTTC.

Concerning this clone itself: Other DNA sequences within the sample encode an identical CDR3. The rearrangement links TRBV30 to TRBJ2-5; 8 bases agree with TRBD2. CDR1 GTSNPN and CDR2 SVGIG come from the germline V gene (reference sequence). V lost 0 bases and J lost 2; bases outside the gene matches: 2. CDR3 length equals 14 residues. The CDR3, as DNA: TGTGCCTGGAGTGTAACTAGCGGTCAAGAGACCCAGTACTTC. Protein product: CAWSVTSGQETQYF.

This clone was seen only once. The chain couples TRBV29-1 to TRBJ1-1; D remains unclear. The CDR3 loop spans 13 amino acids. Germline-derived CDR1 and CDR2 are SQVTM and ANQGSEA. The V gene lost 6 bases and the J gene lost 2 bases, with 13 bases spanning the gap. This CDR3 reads CSVDTDLNTEAFF. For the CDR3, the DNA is TGCAGCGTAGACACAGACCTCAACACTGAAGCTTTCTTT. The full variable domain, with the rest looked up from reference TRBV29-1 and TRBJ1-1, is SAVISQKPSRDICQRGTSLTIQCQVDSQVTMMFWYRQQPGQSLTLIATANQGSEATYESGFVIDKFPISRPNLTFSTLTVSNMSPEDSSIYLCSVDTDLNTEAFFGQGTRLTVV.

For the CDR3, the DNA is TGTGCCACCAGCAGAGGGGAGACCCAGCATTTT. Its translation: CATSRGETQHF. This chain uses TRBV15 with TRBJ1-5; D ambiguous. CDR3 length equals 11 residues. Germline V CDR1 and CDR2: LNHNV, YYDKDF (reference sequence). The V end lost 1 base, the J end lost 11 bases, and 6 bases lay between the germline ends.

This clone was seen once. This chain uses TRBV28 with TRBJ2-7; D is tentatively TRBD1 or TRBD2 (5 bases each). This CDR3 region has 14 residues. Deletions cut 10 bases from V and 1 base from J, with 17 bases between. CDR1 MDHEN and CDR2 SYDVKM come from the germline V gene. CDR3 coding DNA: TGTGCCACCGGTTCGGGGCTTCTTTCCTACGAGCAGTACTTC. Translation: CATGSGLLSYEQYF.

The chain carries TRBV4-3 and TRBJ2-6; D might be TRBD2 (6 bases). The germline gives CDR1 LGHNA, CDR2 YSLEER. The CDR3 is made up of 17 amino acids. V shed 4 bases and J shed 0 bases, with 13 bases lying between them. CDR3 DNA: TGCGCCAGCAGCCCCCTAGGAGGGGCCTCTGGGGCCAACGTCCTGACTTTC. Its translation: CASSPLGGASGANVLTF.

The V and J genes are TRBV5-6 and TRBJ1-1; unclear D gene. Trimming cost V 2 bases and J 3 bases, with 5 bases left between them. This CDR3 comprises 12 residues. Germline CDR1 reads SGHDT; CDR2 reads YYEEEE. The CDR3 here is CASSFLDTEAFF. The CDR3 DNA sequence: TGTGCCAGCAGCTTTTTAGACACTGAAGCTTTCTTT. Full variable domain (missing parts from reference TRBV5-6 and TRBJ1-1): DAGVTQSPTHLIKTRGQQVTLRCSPKSGHDTVSWYQQALGQGPQFIFQYYEEEERQRGNFPDRFSGHQFPNYSSELNVNALLLGDSALYLCASSFLDTEAFFGQGTRLTVV.

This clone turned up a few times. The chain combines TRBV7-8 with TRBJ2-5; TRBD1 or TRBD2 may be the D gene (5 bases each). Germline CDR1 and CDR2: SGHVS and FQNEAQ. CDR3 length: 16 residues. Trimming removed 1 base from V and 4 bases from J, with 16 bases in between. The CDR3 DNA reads TGTGCCAGCAGCTTAGGATCGTCAGGGACCGGAGAGACCCAGTACTTC. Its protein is CASSLGSSGTGETQYF.

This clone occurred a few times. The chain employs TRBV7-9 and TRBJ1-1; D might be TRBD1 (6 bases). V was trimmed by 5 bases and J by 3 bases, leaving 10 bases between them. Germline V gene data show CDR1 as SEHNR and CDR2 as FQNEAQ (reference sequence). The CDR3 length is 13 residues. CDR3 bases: TGTGCCAGCAGCCTAGGGACACACACTGAAGCTTTCTTT. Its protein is CASSLGTHTEAFF.

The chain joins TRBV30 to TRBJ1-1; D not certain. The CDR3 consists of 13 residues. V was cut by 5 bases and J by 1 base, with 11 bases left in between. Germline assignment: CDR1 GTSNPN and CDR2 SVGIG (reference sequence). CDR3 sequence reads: CAWFDKGNTEAFF. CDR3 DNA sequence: TGTGCCTGGTTCGACAAGGGGAACACTGAAGCTTTCTTT. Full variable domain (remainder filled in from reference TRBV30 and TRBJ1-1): SQTIHQWPATLVQPVGSPLSLECTVEGTSNPNLYWYRQAAGRGLQLLFYSVGIGQISSEVPQNLSASRPQDRQFILSSKKLLLSDSGFYLCAWFDKGNTEAFFGQGTRLTVV.

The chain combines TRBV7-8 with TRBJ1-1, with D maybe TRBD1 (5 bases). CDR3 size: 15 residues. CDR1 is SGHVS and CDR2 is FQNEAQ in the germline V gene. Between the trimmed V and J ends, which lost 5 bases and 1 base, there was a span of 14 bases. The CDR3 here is CASSPRDPTNTEAFF. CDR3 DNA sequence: TGTGCCAGCAGCCCACGGGACCCCACGAACACTGAAGCTTTCTTT. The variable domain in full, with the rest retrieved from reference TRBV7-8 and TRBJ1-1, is GAGVSQSPRYKVAKRGQDVALRCDPISGHVSLFWYQQALGQGPEFLTYFQNEAQLDKSGLPSDRFFAERPEGSVSTLKIQRTQQEDSAVYLCASSPRDPTNTEAFFGQGTRLTVV.

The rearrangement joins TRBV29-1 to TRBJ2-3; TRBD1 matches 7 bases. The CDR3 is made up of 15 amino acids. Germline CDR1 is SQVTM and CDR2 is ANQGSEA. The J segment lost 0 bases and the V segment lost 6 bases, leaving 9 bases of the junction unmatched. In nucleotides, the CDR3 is TGCAGCGTGGATGGGGACAGCCTCAGCACAGATACGCAGTATTTT. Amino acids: CSVDGDSLSTDTQYF.

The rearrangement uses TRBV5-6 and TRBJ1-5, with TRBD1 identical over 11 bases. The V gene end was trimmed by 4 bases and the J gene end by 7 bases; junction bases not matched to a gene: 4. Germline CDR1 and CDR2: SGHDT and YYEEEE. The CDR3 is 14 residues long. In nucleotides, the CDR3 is TGTGCCAGCAGCCCCGGACAGGGGGCGCAGCCCCAGCATTTT. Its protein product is CASSPGQGAQPQHF.

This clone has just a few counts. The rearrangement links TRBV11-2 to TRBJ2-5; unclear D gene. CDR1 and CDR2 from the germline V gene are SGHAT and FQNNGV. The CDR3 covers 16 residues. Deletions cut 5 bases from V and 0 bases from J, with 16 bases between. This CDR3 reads CASSPFGIAYQETQYF. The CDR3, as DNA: TGTGCCAGCAGCCCCTTCGGAATCGCCTACCAAGAGACCCAGTACTTC.

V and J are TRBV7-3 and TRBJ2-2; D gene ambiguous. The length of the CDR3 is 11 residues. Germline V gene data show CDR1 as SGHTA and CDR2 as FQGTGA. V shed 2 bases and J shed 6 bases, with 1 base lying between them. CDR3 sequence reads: CASSLAGELFF. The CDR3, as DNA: TGTGCCAGCAGCTTAGCCGGGGAGCTGTTTTTT.

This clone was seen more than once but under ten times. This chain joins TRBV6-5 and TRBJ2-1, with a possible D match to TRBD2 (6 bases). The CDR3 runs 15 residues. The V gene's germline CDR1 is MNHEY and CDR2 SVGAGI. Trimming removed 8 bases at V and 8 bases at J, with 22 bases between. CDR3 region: CASCLRDSPLDEQFF. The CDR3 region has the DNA TGTGCCAGCTGTCTCCGGGACTCCCCGCTGGATGAGCAGTTCTTC.

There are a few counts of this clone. The CDR3 here is CASNTEVGIETQYF. Written as DNA, the CDR3 is TGTGCCAGCAATACAGAGGTGGGGATAGAGACCCAGTACTTC. The chain has TRBV25-1 and TRBJ2-5, with D unclear. V gave up 7 bases and J gave up 4 bases, with 16 bases separating them. The V gene's germline CDR1 is MGHDK and CDR2 SYGVNS. There are 14 residues in the CDR3.

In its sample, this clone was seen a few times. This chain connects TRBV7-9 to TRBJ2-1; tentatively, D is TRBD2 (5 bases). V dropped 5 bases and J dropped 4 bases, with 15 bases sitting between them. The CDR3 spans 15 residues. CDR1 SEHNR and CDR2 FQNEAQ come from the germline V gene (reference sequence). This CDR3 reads CASSPKERRYNEQFF. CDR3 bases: TGTGCCAGCAGCCCTAAGGAGAGGAGGTACAATGAGCAGTTCTTC.